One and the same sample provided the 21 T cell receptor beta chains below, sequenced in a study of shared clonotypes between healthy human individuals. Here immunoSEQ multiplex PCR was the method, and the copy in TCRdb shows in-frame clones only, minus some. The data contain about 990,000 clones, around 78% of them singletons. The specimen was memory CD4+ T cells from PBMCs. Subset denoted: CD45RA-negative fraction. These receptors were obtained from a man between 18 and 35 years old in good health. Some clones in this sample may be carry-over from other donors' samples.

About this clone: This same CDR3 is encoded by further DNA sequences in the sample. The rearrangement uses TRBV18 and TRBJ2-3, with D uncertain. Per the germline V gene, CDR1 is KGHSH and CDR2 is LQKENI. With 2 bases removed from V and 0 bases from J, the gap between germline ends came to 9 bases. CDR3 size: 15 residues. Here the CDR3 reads CASSPGQRSTDTQYF. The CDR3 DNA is TGTGCCAGCTCACCAGGGCAGAGGAGCACAGATACGCAGTATTTT. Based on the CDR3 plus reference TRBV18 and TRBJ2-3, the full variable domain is NAGVMQNPRHLVRRRGQEARLRCSPMKGHSHVYWYRQLPEEGLKFMVYLQKENIIDESGMPKERFSAEFPKEGPSILRIQQVVRGDSAAYFCASSPGQRSTDTQYFGPGTRLTVL.

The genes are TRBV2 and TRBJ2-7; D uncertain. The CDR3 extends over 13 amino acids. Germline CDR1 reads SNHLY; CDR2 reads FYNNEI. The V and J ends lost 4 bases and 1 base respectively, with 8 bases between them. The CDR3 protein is CASSVGSSYEQYF. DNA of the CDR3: TGTGCCAGCAGTGTCGGCAGTTCCTACGAGCAGTACTTC.

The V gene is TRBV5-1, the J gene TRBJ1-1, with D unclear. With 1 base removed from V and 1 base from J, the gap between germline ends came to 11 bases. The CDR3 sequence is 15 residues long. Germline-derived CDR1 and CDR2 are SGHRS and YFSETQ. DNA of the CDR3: TGCGCCAGCAGCTTGATGTTCCCCCCGAACACTGAAGCTTTCTTT. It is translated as CASSLMFPPNTEAFF.

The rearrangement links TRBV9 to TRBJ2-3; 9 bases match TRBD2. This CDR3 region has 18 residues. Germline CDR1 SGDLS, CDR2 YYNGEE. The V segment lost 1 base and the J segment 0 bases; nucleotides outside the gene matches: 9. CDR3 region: CASSVQGGRALSTDTQYF. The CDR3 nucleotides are TGTGCCAGCAGCGTACAGGGCGGGAGGGCCCTAAGCACAGATACGCAGTATTTT.

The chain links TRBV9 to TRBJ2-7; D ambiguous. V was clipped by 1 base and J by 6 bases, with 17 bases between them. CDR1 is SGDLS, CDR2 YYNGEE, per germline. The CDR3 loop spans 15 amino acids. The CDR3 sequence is CASSVSGRAASEQYF. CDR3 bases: TGTGCCAGCAGCGTATCAGGTCGCGCCGCCTCCGAGCAGTACTTC.

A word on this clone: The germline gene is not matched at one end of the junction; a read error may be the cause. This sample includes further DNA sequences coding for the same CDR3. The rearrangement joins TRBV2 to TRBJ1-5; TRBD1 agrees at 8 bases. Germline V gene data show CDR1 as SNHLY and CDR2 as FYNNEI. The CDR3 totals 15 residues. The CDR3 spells CASSGGAGGSQPQHF. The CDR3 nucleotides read TGTGCCAGCAGTGGAGGGGCAGGGGGCTCTCAGCCCCAACATTTT.

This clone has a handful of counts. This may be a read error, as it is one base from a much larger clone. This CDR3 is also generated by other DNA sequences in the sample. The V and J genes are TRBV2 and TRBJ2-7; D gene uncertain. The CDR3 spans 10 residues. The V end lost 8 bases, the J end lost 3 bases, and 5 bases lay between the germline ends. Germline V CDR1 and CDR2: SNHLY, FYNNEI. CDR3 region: CASGDYEQYF. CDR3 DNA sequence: TGTGCCAGCGGGGACTACGAGCAGTACTTC.

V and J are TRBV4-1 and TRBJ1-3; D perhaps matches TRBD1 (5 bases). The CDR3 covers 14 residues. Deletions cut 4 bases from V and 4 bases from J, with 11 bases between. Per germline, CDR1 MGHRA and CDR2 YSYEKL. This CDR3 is CASSPEWGGNTIYF. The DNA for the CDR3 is TGCGCCAGCAGCCCCGAATGGGGGGGAAACACCATATATTTT.

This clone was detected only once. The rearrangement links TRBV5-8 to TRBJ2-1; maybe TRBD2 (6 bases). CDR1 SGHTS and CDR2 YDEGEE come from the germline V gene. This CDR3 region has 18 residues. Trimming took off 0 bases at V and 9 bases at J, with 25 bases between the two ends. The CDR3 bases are TGTGCCAGCAGCTTGGGACCGGGGACTTCCCGGCGTGGTCCTGAGCAGTTCTTC. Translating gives CASSLGPGTSRRGPEQFF.

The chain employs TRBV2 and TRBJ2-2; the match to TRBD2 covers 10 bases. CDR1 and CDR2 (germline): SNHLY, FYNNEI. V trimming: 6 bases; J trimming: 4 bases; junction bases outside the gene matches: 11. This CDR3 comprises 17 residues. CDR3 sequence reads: CASRVTSGKSSTGELFF. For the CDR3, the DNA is TGTGCCAGCAGAGTAACTAGCGGGAAGTCGAGCACCGGGGAGCTGTTTTTT.

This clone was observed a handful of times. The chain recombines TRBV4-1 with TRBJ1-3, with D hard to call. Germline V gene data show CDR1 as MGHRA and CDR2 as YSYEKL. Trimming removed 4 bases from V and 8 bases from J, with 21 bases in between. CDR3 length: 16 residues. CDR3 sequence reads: CASSRIPGQESDTIYF. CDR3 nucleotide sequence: TGCGCCAGCAGCCGGATCCCGGGCCAAGAATCCGACACCATATATTTT.

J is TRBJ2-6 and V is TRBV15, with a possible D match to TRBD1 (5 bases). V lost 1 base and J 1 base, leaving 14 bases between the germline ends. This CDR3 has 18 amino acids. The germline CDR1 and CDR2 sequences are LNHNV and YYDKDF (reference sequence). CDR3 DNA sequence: TGTGCCACCAGCAGAGTTTTGGGAAGGACATCTGGGGCCAACGTCCTGACTTTC. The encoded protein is CATSRVLGRTSGANVLTF.

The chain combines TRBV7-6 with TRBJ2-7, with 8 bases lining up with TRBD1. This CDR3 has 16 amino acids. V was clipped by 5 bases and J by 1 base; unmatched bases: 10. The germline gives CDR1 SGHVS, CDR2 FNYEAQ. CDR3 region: CASSLLPGTGSYEQYF. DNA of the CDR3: TGTGCCAGCAGCCTTCTCCCGGGGACAGGATCCTACGAGCAGTACTTC.

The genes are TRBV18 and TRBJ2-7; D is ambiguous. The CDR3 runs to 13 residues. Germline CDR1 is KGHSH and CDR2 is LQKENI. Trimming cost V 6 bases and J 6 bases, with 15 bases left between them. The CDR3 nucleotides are TGTGCCAGCTCCCCGACGGCACCAGGCGAGCAGTACTTC. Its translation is CASSPTAPGEQYF.

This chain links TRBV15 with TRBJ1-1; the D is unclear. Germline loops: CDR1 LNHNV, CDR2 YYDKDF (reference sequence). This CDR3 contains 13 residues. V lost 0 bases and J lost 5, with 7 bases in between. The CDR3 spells CATSREKGTEAFF. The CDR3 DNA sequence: TGTGCCACCAGCAGAGAGAAAGGAACTGAAGCTTTCTTT.

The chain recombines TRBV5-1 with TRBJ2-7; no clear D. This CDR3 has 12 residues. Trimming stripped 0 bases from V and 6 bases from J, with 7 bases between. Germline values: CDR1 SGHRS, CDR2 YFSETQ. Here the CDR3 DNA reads TGCGCCAGCAGCTTGGGCCCCGGCGAGCAGTACTTC. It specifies CASSLGPGEQYF.

The CDR3: CASSFWGDSYNEQFF. In nucleotides, the CDR3 is TGTGCCAGCAGCTTTTGGGGGGACTCCTACAATGAGCAGTTCTTC. The chain is built from TRBV7-8 and TRBJ2-1, with D possibly being TRBD2 (6 bases). V dropped 3 bases and J dropped 0 bases, with 9 bases sitting between them. CDR3 size: 15 residues. CDR1 and CDR2 from the germline V gene are SGHVS and FQNEAQ.

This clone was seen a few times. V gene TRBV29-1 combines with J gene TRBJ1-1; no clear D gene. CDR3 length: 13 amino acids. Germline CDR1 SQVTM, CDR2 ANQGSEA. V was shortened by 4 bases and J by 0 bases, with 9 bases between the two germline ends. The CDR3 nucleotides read TGCAGCGTTGGGAAGGAGCTGAACACTGAAGCTTTCTTT. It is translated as CSVGKELNTEAFF.

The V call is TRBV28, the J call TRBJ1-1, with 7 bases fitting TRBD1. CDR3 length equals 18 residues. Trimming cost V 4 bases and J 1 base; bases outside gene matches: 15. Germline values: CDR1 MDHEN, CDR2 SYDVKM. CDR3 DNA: TGTGCCAGCAGTTCCCCCTCAGACAGGGATGGCCGGAACACTGAAGCTTTCTTT. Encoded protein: CASSSPSDRDGRNTEAFF. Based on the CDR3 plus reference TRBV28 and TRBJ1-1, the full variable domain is DVKVTQSSRYLVKRTGEKVFLECVQDMDHENMFWYRQDPGLGLRLIYFSYDVKMKEKGDIPEGYSVSREKKERFSLILESASTNQTSMYLCASSSPSDRDGRNTEAFFGQGTRLTVV.

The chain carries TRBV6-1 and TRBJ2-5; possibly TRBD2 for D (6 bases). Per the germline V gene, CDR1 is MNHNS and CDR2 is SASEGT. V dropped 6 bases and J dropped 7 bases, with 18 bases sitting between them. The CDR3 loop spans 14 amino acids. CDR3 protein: CASSSGGSAWTQYF. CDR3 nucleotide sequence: TGTGCCAGCAGCTCTGGAGGGTCGGCCTGGACCCAGTACTTC.

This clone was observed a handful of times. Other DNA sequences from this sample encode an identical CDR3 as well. In DNA, the CDR3 is TGTGCCAGCAGCTTAAGACAGGGAGCGGATGAGCAGTTCTTC. Protein: CASSLRQGADEQFF. The rearrangement links TRBV7-3 to TRBJ2-1; 7 bases are a match to TRBD1. This CDR3 comprises 14 residues. The V gene end was trimmed by 1 base and the J gene end by 8 bases; junction bases not matched to a gene: 5. Germline lookup yields CDR1 SGHTA and CDR2 FQGTGA.